The 16 T cell receptor beta chains below come from one sample, sequenced in a study of patients and donors after allogeneic stem cell transplantation (TCRdb year 2020). Library method: RT-PCR. Instrument on record: NextSeq 550. Clones were called with MiXCR by TCRdb after fastp trimmed the public reads at Q25, and only in-frame beta chains were retained. Here each entry gathers all rows of one CDR3 protein and keeps the most common genes and DNA. This sample has about 200,000 distinct CDR3 sequences in its table, and roughly 38% of those were observed once. The top ten clones comprise roughly 12% of the sample. Sequenced material: blood, either unsorted or a sorted T cell fraction (not recorded which). Every receptor here comes from a human donor who was either an allogeneic HSCT recipient or a stem cell or donor lymphocyte infusion donor (not recorded which). It is not recorded whose cells these are; they may come from a transplant donor.

This clonotype appeared a few times. The genes are TRBV6-5 and TRBJ2-2, with D possibly TRBD1 on 5 matching bases. Germline CDR1 MNHEY, CDR2 SVGAGI. The CDR3 totals 14 residues. V shed 6 bases and J shed 1 base, with 9 bases lying between them. The CDR3 DNA follows: TGTGCCAGCAGGACAGCTGGGAACACCGGGGAGCTGTTTTTT. It yields the protein CASRTAGNTGELFF.

This clonotype was recorded a few times. V and J are TRBV7-9 and TRBJ1-2, with a weak D call TRBD1 (5 bases). The V gene lost 4 bases and the J gene lost 3 bases, with 18 bases spanning the gap. CDR3 length equals 16 residues. Germline V gene lookup returns CDR1 SEHNR and CDR2 FQNEAQ (reference sequence). CDR3 sequence: CASSSSGGDGDYGYTF. CDR3 DNA: TGTGCCAGCAGCTCAAGCGGAGGGGACGGAGACTATGGCTACACCTTC.

In the case of this clonotype: A junction boundary mismatches the germline segment, possibly from a read error. The chain uses TRBV29-1 and TRBJ2-1, with D unclear. The CDR3 loop spans 12 amino acids. Germline-derived CDR1 and CDR2 are SQVTM and ANQGSEA. The chain's CDR3 is CSVEVQRQRQFF. The CDR3 nucleotides are TGCAGCGTAGAAGTCCAGAGGCAACGGCAGTTCTTC.

The chain couples TRBV12-3 or TRBV12-4 to TRBJ2-1; D is possibly TRBD1 (6 bases). Trimming stripped 4 bases from V and 7 bases from J, with 11 bases between. The CDR3 totals 13 residues. The CDR3 nucleotides read TGTGCCAGCAGTTCTCGAAGGGGGAATGAGCAGTTCTTC. Translation gives CASSSRRGNEQFF.

This clonotype was observed a handful of times. This rearrangement joins TRBV28 to TRBJ1-6; perhaps TRBD1 as D (5 bases). The CDR3 is made up of 15 amino acids. The germline V gene encodes CDR1 MDHEN and CDR2 SYDVKM. V lost 1 base and J 10 bases, leaving 14 bases between the germline ends. This chain's CDR3 is CASSLLGQGESPLHF. CDR3 DNA sequence: TGTGCCAGCAGTTTATTAGGGCAAGGGGAATCACCCCTCCACTTT.

The chain recombines TRBV7-6 with TRBJ1-1; D is undetermined. This CDR3 has 13 residues. Per the germline V gene, CDR1 is SGHVS and CDR2 is FNYEAQ. The V and J ends lost 2 bases and 6 bases respectively, with 10 bases between them. CDR3 bases: TGTGCCAGCAGCTTAAGTGCTGGGGCTGAAGCTTTCTTT. It encodes CASSLSAGAEAFF.

This clonotype has only a few counts. The J gene is TRBJ1-2, the V gene TRBV5-1; tentatively, D is TRBD1 (5 bases). The V gene lost 4 bases and the J gene lost 6 bases, with 19 bases spanning the gap. Germline CDR1 and CDR2: SGHRS and YFSETQ. This CDR3 has 15 residues. The CDR3 loop reads CASSPQGAFRDGYTF. The CDR3 nucleotides read TGCGCCAGCAGCCCCCAGGGAGCGTTCAGGGATGGCTACACCTTC.

V gene TRBV12-3 or TRBV12-4 combines with J gene TRBJ2-3, with D possibly TRBD2 on 5 matching bases. The CDR3 runs to 12 residues. Trimming shortened V by 6 bases and J by 9 bases, and 13 bases separated the two germline ends. The CDR3 DNA follows: TGTGCCAGCAGCCAGGACGGGGTGACGCAGTATTTT. Its translation: CASSQDGVTQYF.

The chain carries TRBV5-1 and TRBJ2-1, with D possibly being TRBD2 (6 bases). The CDR3 extends over 13 amino acids. Germline V gene sequence: CDR1 SGHRS, CDR2 YFSETQ. V lost 2 bases to trimming and J lost 6 bases, with 9 bases between them. The CDR3 DNA sequence: TGCGCCAGCAGCTTCCGGGGAGGCAATGAGCAGTTCTTC. Its translation: CASSFRGGNEQFF.

V and J are TRBV5-6 and TRBJ1-2; 7 nucleotides agree with TRBD1. Trimming took 4 bases from V and 8 from J; bases not matched to a gene: 8. Per the germline V gene, CDR1 is SGHDT and CDR2 is YYEEEE. This CDR3 is built from 13 residues. The CDR3 nucleotides read TGTGCCAGCAGCAAGACAGGGCGGCCCGGCTACACCTTC. Translation: CASSKTGRPGYTF.

The chain carries TRBV28 and TRBJ2-2; D may match TRBD1 or TRBD2 (6 bases each). Germline values: CDR1 MDHEN, CDR2 SYDVKM. The CDR3 spans 15 residues. V lost 2 bases, J lost 4 bases, and 11 bases lay in between. Written as DNA, the CDR3 is TGTGCCAGCAGTTTACCGGGGGCGGTCACCGGGGAGCTGTTTTTT. Protein product: CASSLPGAVTGELFF.

The genes are TRBV4-2 and TRBJ1-5; no clear D gene. Germline V gene sequence: CDR1 LGHNA, CDR2 YNFKEQ. Trimming stripped 0 bases from V and 5 bases from J, with 11 bases between. This CDR3 contains 15 residues. The CDR3 here is CASSQERTSYQPQHF. In DNA form, the CDR3 reads TGTGCCAGCAGCCAAGAACGGACCTCCTATCAGCCCCAGCATTTT.

The CDR3 bases are TGCGCCAGCAGCTTGACAGGGATCTATAATTCACCCCTCCACTTT. Residues: CASSLTGIYNSPLHF. This chain connects TRBV5-1 to TRBJ1-6; weak D call: TRBD1 (6 bases). With 1 base removed from V and 3 bases from J, the gap between germline ends came to 8 bases. The CDR3 is 15 residues long. The germline V gene encodes CDR1 SGHRS and CDR2 YFSETQ.

The genes are TRBV28 and TRBJ1-3, with D uncertain. V was pared by 1 base and J by 0 bases, with 16 bases between. The CDR3 runs to 18 residues. Germline CDR1 reads MDHEN; CDR2 reads SYDVKM. CDR3: CASSLYFGGGVSGNTIYF. In DNA, the CDR3 is TGTGCCAGCAGTTTATATTTCGGCGGAGGAGTCTCTGGAAACACCATATATTTT.

This clonotype was counted a few times. V is TRBV6-4 and J is TRBJ2-5; D is possibly TRBD1 (6 bases). The V end lost 10 bases, the J end lost 5 bases, and 20 bases lay between the germline ends. The CDR3 covers 14 residues. Germline V gene data show CDR1 as MRHNA and CDR2 as SNTAGT. Written as DNA, the CDR3 is TGTGCCAATCCCCCAGGGGTCTTTCGGGAGACCCAGTACTTC. Encoded protein: CANPPGVFRETQYF.

This clonotype was detected ten times or more. This CDR3 reads CASSVTGEDQPQHF. For the CDR3, the DNA is TGTGCCAGCAGCGTGACAGGGGAGGATCAGCCCCAGCATTTT. The V and J genes are TRBV6-5 and TRBJ1-5; the match to TRBD1 covers 8 bases. With 6 bases clipped from V and 5 bases from J, the junction kept 6 bases outside the gene matches. The CDR3 runs to 14 residues. Germline CDR1 and CDR2: MNHEY and SVGAGI.